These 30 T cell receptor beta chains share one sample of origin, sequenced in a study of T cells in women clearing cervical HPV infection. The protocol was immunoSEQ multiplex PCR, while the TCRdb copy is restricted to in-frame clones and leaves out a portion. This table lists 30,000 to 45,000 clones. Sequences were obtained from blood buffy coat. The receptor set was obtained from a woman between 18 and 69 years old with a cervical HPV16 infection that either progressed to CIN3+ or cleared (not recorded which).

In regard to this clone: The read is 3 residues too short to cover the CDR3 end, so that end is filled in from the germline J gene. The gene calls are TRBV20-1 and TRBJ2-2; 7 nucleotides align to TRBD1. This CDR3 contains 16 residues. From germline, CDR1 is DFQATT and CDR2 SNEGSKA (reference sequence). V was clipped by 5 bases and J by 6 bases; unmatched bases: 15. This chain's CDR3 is CSASDPGQVPAGELFF. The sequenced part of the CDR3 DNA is TGCAGTGCTTCAGATCCAGGACAGGTTCCTGCCGGGGAG.

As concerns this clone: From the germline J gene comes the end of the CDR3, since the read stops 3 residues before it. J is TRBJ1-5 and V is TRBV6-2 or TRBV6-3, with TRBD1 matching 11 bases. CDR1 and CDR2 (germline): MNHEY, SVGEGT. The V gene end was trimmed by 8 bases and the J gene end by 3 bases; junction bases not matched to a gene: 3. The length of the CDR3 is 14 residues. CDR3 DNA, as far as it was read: TGTGCCAGCGGACAGGGGGCAAACAATCAGCCC. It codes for CASGQGANNQP. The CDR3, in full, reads CASGQGANNQPQHF.

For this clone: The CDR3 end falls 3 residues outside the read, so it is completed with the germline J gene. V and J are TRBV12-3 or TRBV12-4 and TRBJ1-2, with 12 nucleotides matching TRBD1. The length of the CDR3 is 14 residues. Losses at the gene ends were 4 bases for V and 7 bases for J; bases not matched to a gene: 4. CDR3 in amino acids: CASSWGQGAGGYTF. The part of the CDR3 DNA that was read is TGTGCCAGCAGTTGGGGACAGGGGGCCGGTGGC.

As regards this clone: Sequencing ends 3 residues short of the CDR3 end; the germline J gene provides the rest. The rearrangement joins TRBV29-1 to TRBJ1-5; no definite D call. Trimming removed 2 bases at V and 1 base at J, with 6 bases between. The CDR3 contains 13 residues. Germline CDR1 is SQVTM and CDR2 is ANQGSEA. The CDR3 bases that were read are TGCAGCGTTGAATTCCAGAGCAATCAGCCC. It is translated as CSVEFQSNQP. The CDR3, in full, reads CSVEFQSNQPQHF.

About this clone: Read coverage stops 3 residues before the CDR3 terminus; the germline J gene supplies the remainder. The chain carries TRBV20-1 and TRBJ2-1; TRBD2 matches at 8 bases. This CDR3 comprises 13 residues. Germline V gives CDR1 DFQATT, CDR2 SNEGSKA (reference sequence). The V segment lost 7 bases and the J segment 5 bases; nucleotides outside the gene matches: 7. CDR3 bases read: TGCAGTGTTAGGACTAGCCTCCACAATGAG. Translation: CSVRTSLHNE. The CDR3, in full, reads CSVRTSLHNEQFF.

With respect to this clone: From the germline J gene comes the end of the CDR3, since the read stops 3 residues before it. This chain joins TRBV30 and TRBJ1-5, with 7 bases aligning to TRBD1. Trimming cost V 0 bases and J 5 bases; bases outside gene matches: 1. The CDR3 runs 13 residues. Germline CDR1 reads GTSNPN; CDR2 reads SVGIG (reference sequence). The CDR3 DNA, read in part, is TGTGCCTGGAGTGTAACAGGGGATCAGCCC. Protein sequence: CAWSVTGDQP. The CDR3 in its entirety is CAWSVTGDQPQHF.

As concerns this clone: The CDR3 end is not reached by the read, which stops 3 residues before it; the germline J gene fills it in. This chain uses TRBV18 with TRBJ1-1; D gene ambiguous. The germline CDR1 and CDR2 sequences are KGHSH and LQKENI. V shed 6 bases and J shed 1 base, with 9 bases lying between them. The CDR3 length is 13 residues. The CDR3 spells CASSLSENTEAFF. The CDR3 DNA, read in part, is TGTGCCAGCTCCCTATCTGAGAACACTGAA.

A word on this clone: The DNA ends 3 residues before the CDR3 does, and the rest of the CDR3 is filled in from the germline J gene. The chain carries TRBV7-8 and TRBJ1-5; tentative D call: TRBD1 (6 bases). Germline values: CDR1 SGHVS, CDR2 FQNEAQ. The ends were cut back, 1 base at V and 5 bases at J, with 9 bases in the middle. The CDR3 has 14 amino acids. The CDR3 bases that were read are TGTGCCAGCAGCTTAGAGGCAGGGGATCAGCCC. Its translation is CASSLEAGDQP. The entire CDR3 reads CASSLEAGDQPQHF.

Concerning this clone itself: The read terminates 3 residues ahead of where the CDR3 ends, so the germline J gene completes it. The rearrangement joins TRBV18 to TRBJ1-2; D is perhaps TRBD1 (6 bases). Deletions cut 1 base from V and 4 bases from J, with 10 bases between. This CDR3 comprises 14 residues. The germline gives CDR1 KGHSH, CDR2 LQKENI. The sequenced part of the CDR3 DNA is TGTGCCAGCTCACCACAGGGGGAGGTCTATGGC. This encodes CASSPQGEVYG. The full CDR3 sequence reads CASSPQGEVYGYTF.

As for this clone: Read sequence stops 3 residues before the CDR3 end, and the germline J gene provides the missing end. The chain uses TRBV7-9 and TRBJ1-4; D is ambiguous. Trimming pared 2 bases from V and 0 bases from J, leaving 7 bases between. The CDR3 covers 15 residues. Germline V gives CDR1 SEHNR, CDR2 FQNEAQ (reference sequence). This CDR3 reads CASSLSVATNEKLFF. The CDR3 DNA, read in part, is TGTGCCAGCAGCTTATCGGTAGCAACTAATGAAAAA.

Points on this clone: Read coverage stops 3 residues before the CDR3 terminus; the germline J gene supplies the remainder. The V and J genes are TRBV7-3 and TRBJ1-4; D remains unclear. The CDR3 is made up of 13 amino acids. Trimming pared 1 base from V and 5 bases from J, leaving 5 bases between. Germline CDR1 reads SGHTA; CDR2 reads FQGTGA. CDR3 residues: CASSLRANEKLFF. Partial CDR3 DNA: TGTGCCAGCAGCTTAAGGGCAAATGAAAAA.

This chain's CDR3 is CASSRLQGSGTEAFF. The CDR3 bases that were read are TGTGCCAGCAGCCGCCTACAGGGATCAGGGACTGAA. The rearrangement joins TRBV7-3 to TRBJ1-1; the D gene is possibly TRBD1 (6 bases). The read finishes 3 residues shy of the CDR3 end, and the germline J gene is used to complete it. Germline-derived CDR1 and CDR2 are SGHTA and FQGTGA. The CDR3 length is 15 residues. V was trimmed by 5 bases and J by 5 bases, leaving 18 bases between them.

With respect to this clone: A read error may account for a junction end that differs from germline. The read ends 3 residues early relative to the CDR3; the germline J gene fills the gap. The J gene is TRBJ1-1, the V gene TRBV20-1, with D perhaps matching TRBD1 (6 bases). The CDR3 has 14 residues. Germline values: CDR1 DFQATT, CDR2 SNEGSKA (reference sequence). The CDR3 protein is CSAGETGLGTEAFF. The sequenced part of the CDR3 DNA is TGCAGTGCTGGAGAGACAGGACTGGGGACTGAA.

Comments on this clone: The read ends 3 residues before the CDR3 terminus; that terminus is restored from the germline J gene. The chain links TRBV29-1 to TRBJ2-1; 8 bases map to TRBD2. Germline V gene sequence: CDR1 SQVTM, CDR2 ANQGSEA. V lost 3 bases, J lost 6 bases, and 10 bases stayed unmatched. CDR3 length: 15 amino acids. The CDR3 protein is CSVEAGLAGSNEQFF. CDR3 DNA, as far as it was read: TGCAGCGTTGAGGCAGGGCTAGCGGGTTCCAATGAG.

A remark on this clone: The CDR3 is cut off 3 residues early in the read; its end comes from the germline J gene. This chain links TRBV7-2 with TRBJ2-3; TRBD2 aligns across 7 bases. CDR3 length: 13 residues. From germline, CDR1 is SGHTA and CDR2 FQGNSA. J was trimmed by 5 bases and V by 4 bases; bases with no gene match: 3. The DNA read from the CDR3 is TGTGCCAGCAGCTCGGGGGAGGGAGATACG. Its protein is CASSSGEGDT. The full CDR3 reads CASSSGEGDTQYF.

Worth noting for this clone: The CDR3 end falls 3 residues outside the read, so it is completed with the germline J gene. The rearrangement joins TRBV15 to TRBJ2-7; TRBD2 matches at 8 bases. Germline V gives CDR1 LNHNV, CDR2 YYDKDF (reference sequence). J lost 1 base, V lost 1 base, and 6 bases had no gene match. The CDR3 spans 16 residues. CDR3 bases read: TGTGCCACCAGCAGAGGTGGGACTAGGGGGTCCTACGAG. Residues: CATSRGGTRGSYE. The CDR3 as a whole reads CATSRGGTRGSYEQYF.

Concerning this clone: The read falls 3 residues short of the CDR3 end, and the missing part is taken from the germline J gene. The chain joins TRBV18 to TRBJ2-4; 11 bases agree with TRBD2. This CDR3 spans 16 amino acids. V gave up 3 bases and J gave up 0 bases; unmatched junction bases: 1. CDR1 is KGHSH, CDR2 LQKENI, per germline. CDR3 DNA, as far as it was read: TGTGCCAGCTCACCCGGGACTAGCGGAGCCAAAAACATT. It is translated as CASSPGTSGAKNI. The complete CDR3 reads CASSPGTSGAKNIQYF.

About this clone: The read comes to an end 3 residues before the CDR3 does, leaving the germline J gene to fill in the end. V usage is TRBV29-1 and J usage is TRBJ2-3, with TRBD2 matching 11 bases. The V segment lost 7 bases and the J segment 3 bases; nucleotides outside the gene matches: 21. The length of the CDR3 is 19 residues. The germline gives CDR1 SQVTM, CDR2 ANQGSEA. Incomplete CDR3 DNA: TGCAGCGCCGCACCAGGGGGGACTAGCGGAGCGACCGGGACAGATACG. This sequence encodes CSAAPGGTSGATGTDT. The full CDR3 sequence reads CSAAPGGTSGATGTDTQYF.

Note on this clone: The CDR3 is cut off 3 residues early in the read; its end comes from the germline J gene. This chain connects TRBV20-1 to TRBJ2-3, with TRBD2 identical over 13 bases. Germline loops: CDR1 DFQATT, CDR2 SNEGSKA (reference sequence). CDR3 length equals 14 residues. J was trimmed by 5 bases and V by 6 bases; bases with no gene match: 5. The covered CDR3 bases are TGCAGTGCAAAACTAGCGGGGGGGATAGATACG. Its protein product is CSAKLAGGIDT. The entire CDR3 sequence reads CSAKLAGGIDTQYF.

The chain's CDR3 is CAYNRGGNQPQHF. Partial CDR3 DNA: TGTGCCTACAACAGGGGAGGCAATCAGCCC. V is TRBV30 and J is TRBJ1-5; 7 bases align to TRBD1. The read ends 3 residues shy of where the CDR3 ends; the end is completed using the germline J gene. The germline V gene has CDR1 GTSNPN and CDR2 SVGIG (reference sequence). The CDR3 consists of 13 residues. V lost 7 bases and J lost 2; bases outside the gene matches: 5.

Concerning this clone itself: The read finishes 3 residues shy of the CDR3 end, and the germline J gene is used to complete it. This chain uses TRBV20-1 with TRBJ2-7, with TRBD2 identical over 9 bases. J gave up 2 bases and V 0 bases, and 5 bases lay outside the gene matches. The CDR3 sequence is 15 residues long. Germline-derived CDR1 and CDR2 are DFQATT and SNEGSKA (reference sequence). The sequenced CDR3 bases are TGCAGTGCTAGAGAGCCTAGCGGGACCGCCTACGAG. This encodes CSAREPSGTAYE. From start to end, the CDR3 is CSAREPSGTAYEQYF.

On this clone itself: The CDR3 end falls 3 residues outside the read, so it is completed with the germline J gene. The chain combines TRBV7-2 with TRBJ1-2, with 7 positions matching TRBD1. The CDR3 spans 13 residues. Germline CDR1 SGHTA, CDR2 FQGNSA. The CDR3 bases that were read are TGTGCCAGCAGCCAAACAGGGGCATGGGAC. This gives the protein CASSQTGAWD. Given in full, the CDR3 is CASSQTGAWDYTF. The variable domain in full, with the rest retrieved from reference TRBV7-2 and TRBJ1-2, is GAGVSQSPSNKVTEKGKDVELRCDPISGHTALYWYRQSLGQGLEFLIYFQGNSAPDKSGLPSDRFSAERTGGSVSTLTIQRTQQEDSAVYLCASSQTGAWDYTFGSGTRLTVV.

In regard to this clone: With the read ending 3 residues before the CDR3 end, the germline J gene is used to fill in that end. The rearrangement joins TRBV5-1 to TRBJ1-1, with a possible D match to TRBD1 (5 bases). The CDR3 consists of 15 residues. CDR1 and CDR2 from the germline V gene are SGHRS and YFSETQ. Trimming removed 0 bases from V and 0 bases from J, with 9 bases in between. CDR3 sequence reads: CASSLGGALNTEAFF. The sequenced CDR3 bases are TGCGCCAGCAGCTTGGGAGGGGCCCTGAACACTGAA. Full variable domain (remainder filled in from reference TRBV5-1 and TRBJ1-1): KAGVTQTPRYLIKTRGQQVTLSCSPISGHRSVSWYQQTPGQGLQFLFEYFSETQRNKGNFPGRFSGRQFSNSRSEMNVSTLELGDSALYLCASSLGGALNTEAFFGQGTRLTVV.

The sequenced CDR3 bases are TGTGCCAGCAGCAACCGACAGGGTCTTTGGTTGGGCGGCGGGGAG. This encodes CASSNRQGLWLGGGE. The whole CDR3 sequence is CASSNRQGLWLGGGELFF. The chain couples TRBV9 to TRBJ2-2, with 7 bases that match TRBD1. The read comes to an end 3 residues before the CDR3 does, leaving the germline J gene to fill in the end. The CDR3 is 18 amino acids. The germline CDR1 and CDR2 sequences are SGDLS and YYNGEE. After removal of 4 bases from V and 7 bases from J, the junction contained 19 bases not matched to a gene.

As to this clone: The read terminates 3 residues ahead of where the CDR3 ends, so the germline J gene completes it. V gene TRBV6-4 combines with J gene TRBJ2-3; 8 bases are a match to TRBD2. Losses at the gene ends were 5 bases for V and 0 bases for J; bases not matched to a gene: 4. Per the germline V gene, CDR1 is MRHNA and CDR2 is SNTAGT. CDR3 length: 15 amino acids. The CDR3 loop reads CASSLAGGSTDTQYF. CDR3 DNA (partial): TGTGCCAGCAGTCTTGCGGGGGGAAGCACAGATACG.

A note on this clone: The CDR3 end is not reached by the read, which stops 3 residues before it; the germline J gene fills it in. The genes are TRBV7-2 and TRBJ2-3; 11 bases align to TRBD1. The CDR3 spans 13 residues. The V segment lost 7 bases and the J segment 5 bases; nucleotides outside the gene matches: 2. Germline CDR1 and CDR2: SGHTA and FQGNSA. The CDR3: CASKGQGEDTQYF. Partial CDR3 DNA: TGTGCCAGCAAGGGACAGGGGGAAGATACG.

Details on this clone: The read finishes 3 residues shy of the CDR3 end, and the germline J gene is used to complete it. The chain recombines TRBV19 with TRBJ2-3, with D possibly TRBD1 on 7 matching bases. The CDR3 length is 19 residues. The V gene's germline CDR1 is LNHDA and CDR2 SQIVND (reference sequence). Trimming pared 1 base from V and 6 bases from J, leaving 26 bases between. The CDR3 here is CASSIALSRCRGVPDTQYF. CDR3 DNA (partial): TGTGCCAGTAGTATAGCCTTATCCCGGTGCAGGGGGGTACCTGATACG.

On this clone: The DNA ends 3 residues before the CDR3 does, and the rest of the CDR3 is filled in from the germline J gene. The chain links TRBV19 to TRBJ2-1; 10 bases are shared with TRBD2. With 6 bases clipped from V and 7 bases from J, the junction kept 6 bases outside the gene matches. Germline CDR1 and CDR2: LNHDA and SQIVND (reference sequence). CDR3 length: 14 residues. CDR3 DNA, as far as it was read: TGTGCCAGTAGATTTAGCGGGGGGAAAAATGAG. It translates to CASRFSGGKNE. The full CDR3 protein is CASRFSGGKNEQFF.

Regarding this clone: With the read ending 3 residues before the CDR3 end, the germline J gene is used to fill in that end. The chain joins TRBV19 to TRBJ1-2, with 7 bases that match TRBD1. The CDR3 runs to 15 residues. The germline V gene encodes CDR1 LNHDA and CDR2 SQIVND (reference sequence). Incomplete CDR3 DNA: TGTGCCAGTATTCCGCGACAGGGATGGCGCAATGAC. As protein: CASIPRQGWRND. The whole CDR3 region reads CASIPRQGWRNDYTF.

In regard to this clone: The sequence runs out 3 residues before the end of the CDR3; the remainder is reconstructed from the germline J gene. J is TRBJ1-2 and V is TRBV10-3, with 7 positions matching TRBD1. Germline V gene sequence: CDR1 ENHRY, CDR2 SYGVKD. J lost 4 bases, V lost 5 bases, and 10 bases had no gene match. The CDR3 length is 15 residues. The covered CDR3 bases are TGTGCCATCAGTCTTGGGGTGGACAGGATCTATGGC. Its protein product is CAISLGVDRIYG. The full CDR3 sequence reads CAISLGVDRIYGYTF.